The clone carrying this T cell receptor (beta chain) came up many times. Antigen: not known. This sample stems from a study of neurological immune-mediated disorders. Study-wide results and caveats: The absence of shared CDR3 amino acid sequences among expanded clones across subjects suggests private repertoires in all groups.

The authors produced cDNA by 5'RACE using 10-nucleotide random UMIs. Via MiXCR, TCRdb re-called the 5' RACE reads, giving one row per CDR3 protein. This sample yields approximately 30,000 distinct CDR3 sequences, of which approximately 6.6% are seen a single time; roughly 10% belongs to the top ten. V was clipped by 2 bases and J by 7 bases, with 20 bases between them. CDR3 length: 16 amino acids. The germline gives CDR1 SGHTA, CDR2 FQGNSA. The unsorted libraries originated from 2 million PBMCs that had been stored at -80 C. The chain uses TRBV7-2 and TRBJ2-5, with D perhaps TRBD2 (7 bases). The sample taken for sequencing was PBMCs. This TCR derives from a woman aged 50 to 65 in good health. The DNA of the CDR3 is TGTGCCAGCAGCTTATCCCTAGCGGAGGGGACAAGGACCCAGTACTTC. Residues: CASSLSLAEGTRTQYF. The variable domain in full, completed from reference TRBV7-2 and TRBJ2-5, reads GAGVSQSPSNKVTEKGKDVELRCDPISGHTALYWYRQSLGQGLEFLIYFQGNSAPDKSGLPSDRFSAERTGGSVSTLTIQRTQQEDSAVYLCASSLSLAEGTRTQYFGPGTRLLVL.